Listed below are T cell receptor beta chains from one sample, sequenced in a study of control samples from healthy donors and cancer patients. Clones were sequenced by immunoSEQ multiplex PCR, and TCRdb holds only the in-frame ones, with some missing. The table shows 130,000 to 150,000 clones, with more than 85% occurring only once. Sequencing input: blood. All receptors derive from a woman aged 25 to 39 in good health. Both conserved end residues are part of each CDR3. A D gene is named only where the DNA matches it firmly. Not all rows give a size; the values are once, few, many and, for expanded clones, a class.

TRBJ1-2,.,.,TRBV2,CASKGNPNYGYTF,TGTGCCAGCAAGGGCAATCCTAACTATGGCTACACCTTC
TRBJ1-2,.,TRBD1,TRBV30,CAWSDRGNGYTF,TGTGCCTGGTCGGACAGGGGGAATGGCTACACCTTC
TRBJ2-3,.,TRBD2,TRBV2,CASAGDTDTQYF,TGTGCCAGCGCGGGGGACACAGATACGCAGTATTTT
TRBJ1-5,.,.,TRBV19,CASSIGQGGQPQHF,TGTGCCAGTAGTATCGGGCAGGGCGGTCAGCCCCAGCATTTT
TRBJ2-7,once,.,TRBV27,CASSYDRPNRVEQYF,TGTGCCAGCAGTTACGACCGTCCGAATCGGGTCGAGCAGTACTTC
TRBJ2-5,.,TRBD2,TRBV3-1/TRBV3-2,CASSDGTSGSETQYF,TGTGCCAGCAGCGACGGGACTAGCGGGAGTGAGACCCAGTACTTC
TRBJ2-3,.,.,TRBV11-2,CASSFSGSSSTDTQYF,TGTGCCAGCAGCTTTTCTGGTAGTTCTAGCACAGATACGCAGTATTTT
TRBJ2-5,.,.,TRBV21-1,CASSNPGRGVLVAEETQYF,TGTGCCAGCAGCAATCCAGGGCGGGGCGTACTAGTTGCAGAAGAGACCCAGTACTTC
TRBJ2-5,once,.,TRBV18,CASSPLRDSQAGAQYF,TGTGCCAGCTCACCACTCCGGGACTCTCAAGCAGGGGCCCAGTACTTC
TRBJ1-6,few,.,TRBV14,CASSQGRENSPLHF,TGTGCCAGCAGCCAGGGACGGGAGAATTCACCCCTCCACTTT
TRBJ1-4,.,.,TRBV6-5,CASSPSWGSNEKLFF,TGTGCCAGCAGCCCCAGCTGGGGCTCTAATGAAAAACTGTTTTTT
TRBJ2-1,.,.,TRBV5-1,CASSPRAPEQFF,TGCGCCAGCAGCCCCAGGGCCCCCGAGCAGTTCTTC
TRBJ2-5,.,TRBD1,TRBV5-1,CASSEFGLGTGKTQYF,TGCGCCAGCAGCGAATTCGGCCTAGGGACAGGGAAGACCCAGTACTTC
TRBJ2-3,.,TRBD2,TRBV6-6,CASSTTSADTDTQYF,TGTGCCAGCAGTACCACTAGCGCCGACACAGATACGCAGTATTTT
TRBJ2-3,once,TRBD1,TRBV7-8,CASSLGPGTASTDTQYF,TGTGCCAGCAGCTTGGGACCCGGGACAGCTAGCACAGATACGCAGTATTTT
TRBJ2-1,.,.,TRBV12-3/TRBV12-4,CASSLCVSCEQFF,TGTGCCAGCAGTTTGTGCGTGTCCTGTGAGCAGTTCTTC
TRBJ1-1,.,TRBD1,TRBV5-4,CASSHPDRVEAFF,TGTGCCAGCAGCCACCCCGACAGGGTTGAAGCTTTCTTT
TRBJ2-2,.,.,TRBV29-1,CSVGSPAGELFF,TGCAGCGTTGGGTCCCCGGCCGGGGAGCTGTTTTTT
TRBJ1-2,.,.,TRBV28,CASRVPGKYYGYTF,TGTGCCAGCAGGGTACCAGGAAAATACTATGGCTACACCTTC
TRBJ2-3,.,.,TRBV5-1,CASSQSIVADTQYF,TGCGCCAGCAGCCAGAGCATAGTCGCAGATACGCAGTATTTT
TRBJ2-3,.,.,TRBV6-5,CASSYSPGPNTQYF,TGTGCCAGCAGTTACTCGCCCGGACCGAATACGCAGTATTTT
TRBJ1-2,.,TRBD1,TRBV12-3/TRBV12-4,CASSYRGHYTF,TGTGCCAGCAGTTACAGGGGGCACTACACCTTC
TRBJ2-7,.,TRBD2,TRBV5-1,CASSRDGGSDEQYF,TGCGCCAGCAGCAGGGACGGGGGGTCGGACGAGCAATACTTC
TRBJ1-5,.,.,TRBV5-1,CASSLAGNQPQHF,TGCGCCAGCAGCTTGGCTGGCAATCAGCCCCAGCATTTT
TRBJ2-6,.,.,TRBV10-2,CASSASSGANVLTF,TGCGCCAGCAGTGCCTCCTCTGGGGCCAACGTCCTGACTTTC
TRBJ2-1,.,TRBD2,TRBV27,CASSLTSGSYEQFF,TGTGCCAGCAGTTTAACTAGCGGGAGCTATGAGCAGTTCTTC
TRBJ2-3,once,TRBD2,TRBV6-1,CASSEARLLGGPSDTQYF,TGTGCCAGCAGTGAAGCGCGGCTTCTGGGAGGGCCGTCAGATACGCAGTATTTT
TRBJ1-2,.,.,TRBV7-9,CASSRVTYGYTF,TGTGCCAGCAGCCGGGTAACATATGGCTACACCTTC
TRBJ2-4,once,TRBD1,TRBV2,CASSTSGDRGNIQYF,TGTGCCAGCAGCACCTCCGGGGACAGGGGAAACATTCAGTACTTC
TRBJ1-2,.,.,TRBV16,CASSQPTGGGYGYTF,TGTGCCAGCAGCCAACCAACGGGGGGGGGCTATGGCTACACCTTC
TRBJ2-7,.,.,TRBV6-5,CASSYPPPGEQYF,TGTGCCAGCAGTTACCCTCCGCCCGGCGAGCAGTACTTC
TRBJ2-7,.,TRBD2,TRBV6-6,CASYRYIRWGGNEQYF,TGTGCCAGCTACCGCTACATTCGCTGGGGAGGGAACGAGCAGTACTTC
TRBJ1-1,.,.,TRBV29-1,CSHGGNTEAFF,TGCAGCCACGGGGGGAACACTGAAGCTTTCTTT
TRBJ1-1,.,.,TRBV2,CASRLDRQNTEAFF,TGTGCCAGCAGACTAGACAGGCAGAATACTGAAGCTTTCTTT
TRBJ1-2,.,.,TRBV29-1,CSAKGGRFSGSTF,TGCAGCGCCAAAGGAGGGAGGTTCTCGGGGTCTACCTTC
TRBJ2-1,.,TRBD2,TRBV15,CATSRVGLAGNEQFF,TGTGCCACCAGCAGAGTGGGGCTAGCGGGCAATGAGCAGTTCTTC